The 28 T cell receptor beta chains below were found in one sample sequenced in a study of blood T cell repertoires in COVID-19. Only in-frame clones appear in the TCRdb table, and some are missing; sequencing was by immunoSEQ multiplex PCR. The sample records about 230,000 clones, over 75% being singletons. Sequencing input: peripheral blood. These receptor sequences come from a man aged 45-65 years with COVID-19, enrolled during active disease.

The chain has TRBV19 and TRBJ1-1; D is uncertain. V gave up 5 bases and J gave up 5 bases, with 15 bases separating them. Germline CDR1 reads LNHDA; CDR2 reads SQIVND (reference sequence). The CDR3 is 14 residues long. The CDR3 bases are TGTGCCAGTAGTTTTGGAGCCCTGAGGACTGAAGCTTTCTTT. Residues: CASSFGALRTEAFF.

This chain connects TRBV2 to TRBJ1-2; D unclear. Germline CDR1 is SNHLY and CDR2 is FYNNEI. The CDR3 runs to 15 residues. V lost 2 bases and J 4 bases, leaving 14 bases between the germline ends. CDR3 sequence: CASSERSGEVYGYTF. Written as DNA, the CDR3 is TGTGCCAGCAGTGAAAGATCCGGTGAAGTCTATGGCTACACCTTC.

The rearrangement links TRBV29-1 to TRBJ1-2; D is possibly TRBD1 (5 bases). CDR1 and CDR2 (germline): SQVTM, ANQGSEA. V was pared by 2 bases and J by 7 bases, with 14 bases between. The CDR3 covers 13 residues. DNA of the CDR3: TGCAGCGTTGAACTCAGGGTCGGGGGTGGCTACACCTTC. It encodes CSVELRVGGGYTF. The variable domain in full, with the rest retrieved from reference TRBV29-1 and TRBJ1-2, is SAVISQKPSRDICQRGTSLTIQCQVDSQVTMMFWYRQQPGQSLTLIATANQGSEATYESGFVIDKFPISRPNLTFSTLTVSNMSPEDSSIYLCSVELRVGGGYTFGSGTRLTVV.

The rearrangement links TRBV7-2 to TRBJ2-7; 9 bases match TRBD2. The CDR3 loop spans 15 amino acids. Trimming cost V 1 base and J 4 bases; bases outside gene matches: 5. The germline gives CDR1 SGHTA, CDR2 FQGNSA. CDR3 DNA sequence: TGTGCCAGCAGCTTAGGTAGCGGGAGTCTTTACGAGCAGTACTTC. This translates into CASSLGSGSLYEQYF. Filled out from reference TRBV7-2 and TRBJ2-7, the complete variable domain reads GAGVSQSPSNKVTEKGKDVELRCDPISGHTALYWYRQSLGQGLEFLIYFQGNSAPDKSGLPSDRFSAERTGGSVSTLTIQRTQQEDSAVYLCASSLGSGSLYEQYFGPGTRLTVT.

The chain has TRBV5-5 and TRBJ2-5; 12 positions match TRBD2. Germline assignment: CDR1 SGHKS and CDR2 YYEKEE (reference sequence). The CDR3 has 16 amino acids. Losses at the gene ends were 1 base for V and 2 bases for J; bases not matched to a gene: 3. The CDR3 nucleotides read TGTGCCAGCAGCTTGAGAACTAGCGGGGGGCAAGAGACCCAGTACTTC. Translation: CASSLRTSGGQETQYF.

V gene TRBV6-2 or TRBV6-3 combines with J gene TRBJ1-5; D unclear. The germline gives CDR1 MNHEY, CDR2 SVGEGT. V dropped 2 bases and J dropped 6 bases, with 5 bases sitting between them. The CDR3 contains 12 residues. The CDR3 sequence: CASSYPSQPQHF. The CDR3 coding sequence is TGTGCCAGCAGTTACCCGAGTCAGCCCCAGCATTTT.

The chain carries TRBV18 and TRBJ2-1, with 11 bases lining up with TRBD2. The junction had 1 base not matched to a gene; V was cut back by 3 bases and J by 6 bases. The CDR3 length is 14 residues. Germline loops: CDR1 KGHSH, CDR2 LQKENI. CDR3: CASSPGLAANEQFF. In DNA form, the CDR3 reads TGTGCCAGCTCACCGGGACTAGCGGCCAATGAGCAGTTCTTC.

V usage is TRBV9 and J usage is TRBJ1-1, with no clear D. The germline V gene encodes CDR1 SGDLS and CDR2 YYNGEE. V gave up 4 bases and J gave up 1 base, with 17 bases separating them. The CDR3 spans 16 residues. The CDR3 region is CASSPQEALANTEAFF. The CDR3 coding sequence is TGTGCCAGCAGCCCTCAGGAGGCTCTAGCGAACACTGAAGCTTTCTTT.

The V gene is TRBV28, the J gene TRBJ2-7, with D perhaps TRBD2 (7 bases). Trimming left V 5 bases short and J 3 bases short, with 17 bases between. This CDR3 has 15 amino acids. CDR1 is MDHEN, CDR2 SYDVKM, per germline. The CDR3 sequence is CASSPLGQRDYEQYF. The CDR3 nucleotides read TGTGCCAGCAGTCCTCTTGGACAGCGGGACTACGAGCAGTACTTC.

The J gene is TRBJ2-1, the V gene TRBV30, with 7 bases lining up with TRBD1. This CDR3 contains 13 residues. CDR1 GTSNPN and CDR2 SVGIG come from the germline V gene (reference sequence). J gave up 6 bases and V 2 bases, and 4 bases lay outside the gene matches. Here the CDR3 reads CAWSRTGTNEQFF. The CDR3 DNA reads TGTGCCTGGAGTCGGACAGGTACCAATGAGCAGTTCTTC.

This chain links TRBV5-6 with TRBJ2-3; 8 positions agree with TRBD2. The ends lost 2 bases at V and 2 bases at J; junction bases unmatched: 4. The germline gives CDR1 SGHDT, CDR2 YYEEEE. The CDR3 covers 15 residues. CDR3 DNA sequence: TGTGCCAGCAGCTTTCCTAGCGGGTACACAGATACGCAGTATTTT. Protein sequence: CASSFPSGYTDTQYF.

The CDR3 DNA is TGTGCCACCAGCGATCGTCGGGGGTCCAATGAGCAGTTCTTC. Translation: CATSDRRGSNEQFF. The gene calls are TRBV15 and TRBJ2-1, with D possibly being TRBD2 (6 bases). The CDR3 spans 14 residues. The germline V and J ends were trimmed by 5 bases and 6 bases, with 14 bases remaining between them. The germline V gene encodes CDR1 LNHNV and CDR2 YYDKDF (reference sequence).

CDR3 amino acids: CASSLTQTANYGYTF. CDR3 sequence (DNA): TGTGCCAGCAGTCTTACTCAGACTGCTAACTATGGCTACACCTTC. V usage is TRBV28 and J usage is TRBJ1-2; D is undetermined. This CDR3 has 15 amino acids. V lost 5 bases to trimming and J lost 0 bases, with 13 bases between them. The germline gives CDR1 MDHEN, CDR2 SYDVKM.

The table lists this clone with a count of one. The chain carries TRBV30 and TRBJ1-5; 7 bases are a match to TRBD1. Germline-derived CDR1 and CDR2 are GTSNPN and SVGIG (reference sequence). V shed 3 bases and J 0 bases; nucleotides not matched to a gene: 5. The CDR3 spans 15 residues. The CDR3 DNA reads TGTGCCTGGAGGGCCCGGGACAGTAGCAATCAGCCCCAGCATTTT. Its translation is CAWRARDSSNQPQHF.

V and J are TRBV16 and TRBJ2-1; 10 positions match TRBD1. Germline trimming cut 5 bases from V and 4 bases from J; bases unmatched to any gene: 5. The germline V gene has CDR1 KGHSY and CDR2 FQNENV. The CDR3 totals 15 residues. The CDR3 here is CASSLDRGPYNEQFF. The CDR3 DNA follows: TGTGCCAGCAGCTTAGACAGGGGGCCATACAATGAGCAGTTCTTC.

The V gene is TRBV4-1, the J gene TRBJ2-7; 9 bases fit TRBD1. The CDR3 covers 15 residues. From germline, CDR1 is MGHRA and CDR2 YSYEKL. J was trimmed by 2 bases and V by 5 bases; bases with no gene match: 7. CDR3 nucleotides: TGCGCCAGCAGCGGAAGGGGACAGGGAACCTACGAGCAGTACTTC. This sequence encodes CASSGRGQGTYEQYF.

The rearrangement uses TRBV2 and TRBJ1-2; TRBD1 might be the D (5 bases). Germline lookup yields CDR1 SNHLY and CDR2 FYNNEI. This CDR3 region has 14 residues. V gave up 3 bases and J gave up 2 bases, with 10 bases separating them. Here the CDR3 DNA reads TGTGCCAGCAGTGAGTACAACAGGAACTATGGCTACACCTTC. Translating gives CASSEYNRNYGYTF.

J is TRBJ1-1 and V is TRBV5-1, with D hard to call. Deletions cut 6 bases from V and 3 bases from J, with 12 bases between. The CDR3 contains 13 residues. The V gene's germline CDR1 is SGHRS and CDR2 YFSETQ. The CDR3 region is CASTRGIDTEAFF. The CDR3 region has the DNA TGCGCCAGCACCCGGGGAATCGACACTGAAGCTTTCTTT.

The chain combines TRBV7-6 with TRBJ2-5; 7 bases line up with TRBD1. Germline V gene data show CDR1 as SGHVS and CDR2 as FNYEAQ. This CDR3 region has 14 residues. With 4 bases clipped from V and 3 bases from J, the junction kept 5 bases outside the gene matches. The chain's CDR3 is CASSSGTEKETQYF. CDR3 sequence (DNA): TGTGCCAGCAGCTCCGGGACAGAGAAAGAGACCCAGTACTTC.

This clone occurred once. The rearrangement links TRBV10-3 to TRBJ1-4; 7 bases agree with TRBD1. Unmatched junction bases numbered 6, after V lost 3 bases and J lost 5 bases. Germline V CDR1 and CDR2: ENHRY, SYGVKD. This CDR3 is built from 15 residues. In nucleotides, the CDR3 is TGTGCCATCAGTGACCCGACAGGGACCAATGAAAAACTGTTTTTT. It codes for CAISDPTGTNEKLFF.

CDR3 sequence reads: CASSHRDRGILNTEAFF. CDR3 coding DNA: TGTGCCAGCAGCCACCGTGACAGGGGGATTCTAAACACTGAAGCTTTCTTT. V is TRBV3-1 (or the pseudogene TRBV3-2) and J is TRBJ1-1; 9 nucleotides match TRBD1. The germline V gene encodes CDR1 LGHDT and CDR2 YNNKEL (reference sequence). The CDR3 is 17 amino acids. After removal of 3 bases from V and 2 bases from J, the junction contained 10 bases not matched to a gene.

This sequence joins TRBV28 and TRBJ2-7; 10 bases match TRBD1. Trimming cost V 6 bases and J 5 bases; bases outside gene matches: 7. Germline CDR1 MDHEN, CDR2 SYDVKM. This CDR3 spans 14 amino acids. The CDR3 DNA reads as TGTGCCAGCAGAAAGGGACAGGGGAGTAACGAGCAGTACTTC. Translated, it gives CASRKGQGSNEQYF.

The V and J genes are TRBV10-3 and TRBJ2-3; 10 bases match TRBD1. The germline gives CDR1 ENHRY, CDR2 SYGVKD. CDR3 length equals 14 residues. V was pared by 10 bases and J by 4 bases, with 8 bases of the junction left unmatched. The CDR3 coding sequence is TGTGCCACGGGGGGGACAGGGGAAGCAGATACGCAGTATTTT. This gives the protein CATGGTGEADTQYF.

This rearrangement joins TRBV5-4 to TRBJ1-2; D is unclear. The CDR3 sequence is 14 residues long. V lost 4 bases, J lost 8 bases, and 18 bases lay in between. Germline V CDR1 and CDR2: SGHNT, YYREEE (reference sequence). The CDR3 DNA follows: TGTGCCAGCAGCATCCCGGGAGAAGGCGGGGGCTACACCTTC. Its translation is CASSIPGEGGGYTF.

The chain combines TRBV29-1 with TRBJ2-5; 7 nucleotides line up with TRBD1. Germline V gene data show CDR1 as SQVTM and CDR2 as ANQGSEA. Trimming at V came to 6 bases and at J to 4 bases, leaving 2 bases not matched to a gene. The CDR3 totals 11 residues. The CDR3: CSVDRVETQYF. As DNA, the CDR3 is TGCAGCGTCGACAGGGTAGAGACCCAGTACTTC.

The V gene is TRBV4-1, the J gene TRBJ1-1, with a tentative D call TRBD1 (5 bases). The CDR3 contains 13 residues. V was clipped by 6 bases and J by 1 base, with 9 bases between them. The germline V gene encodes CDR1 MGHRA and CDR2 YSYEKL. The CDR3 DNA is TGCGCCAGCAGTTACGGACAGAACACTGAAGCTTTCTTT. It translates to CASSYGQNTEAFF.

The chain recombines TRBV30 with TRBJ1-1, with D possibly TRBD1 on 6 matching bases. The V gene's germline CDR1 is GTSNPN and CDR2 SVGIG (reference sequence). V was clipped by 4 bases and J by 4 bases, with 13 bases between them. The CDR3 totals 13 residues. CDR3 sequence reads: CAWIRGGPTEAFF. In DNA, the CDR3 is TGTGCCTGGATTAGGGGGGGTCCCACTGAAGCTTTCTTT.

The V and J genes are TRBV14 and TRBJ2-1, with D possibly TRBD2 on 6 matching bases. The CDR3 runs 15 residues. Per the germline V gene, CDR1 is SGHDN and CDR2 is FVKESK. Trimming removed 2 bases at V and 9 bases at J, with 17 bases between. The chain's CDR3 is CASSQIRGALSEQFF. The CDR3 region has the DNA TGTGCCAGCAGCCAAATCCGCGGGGCATTGAGTGAGCAGTTCTTC.